Listed here are 22 T cell receptor beta chains from one sample, sequenced in a study of graft-versus-host responses after intestinal transplantation. Profiled with immunoSEQ multiplex PCR; TCRdb holds only in-frame clones, not every one. This table has about 15,000 clones, 33% appearing once. The sample was alloreactive CD4+ T cells from a mixed lymphocyte reaction culture, taken before intestinal transplant. Subset: CFSE-low proliferating T cells sorted from roughly 6-day pre-transplant mixed lymphocyte reaction (GvH or HvG direction). Source of these receptors: a human patient who received an intestinal transplant.

By proportion, this clone is large. V gene TRBV5-6 combines with J gene TRBJ1-2; tentative D call: TRBD1 (6 bases). The CDR3 totals 13 residues. Germline V gene lookup returns CDR1 SGHDT and CDR2 YYEEEE. V gave up 4 bases and J gave up 8 bases, with 15 bases separating them. CDR3 region: CASSRTALHGYTF. For the CDR3, the DNA is TGTGCCAGCAGCAGGACAGCCTTGCACGGCTACACCTTC.

V is TRBV6-6 and J is TRBJ1-2, with a tentative D call TRBD1 (5 bases). V lost 6 bases, J lost 2 bases, and 7 bases lay in between. The CDR3 is 12 amino acids. Per the germline V gene, CDR1 is MNHNY and CDR2 is SVGAGI (reference sequence). The CDR3 loop is CASSPGNYGYTF. The CDR3 DNA reads TGTGCCAGCAGCCCAGGGAACTATGGCTACACCTTC.

The CDR3 sequence is CASSFRTRHYEQYF. CDR3 in DNA: TGTGCCAGCAGCTTCAGGACTAGACACTACGAGCAGTACTTC. This rearrangement joins TRBV5-6 to TRBJ2-7; 7 bases line up with TRBD2. V shed 2 bases and J 3 bases; nucleotides not matched to a gene: 5. The CDR3 consists of 14 residues. In germline, CDR1 is SGHDT, CDR2 YYEEEE.

This chain uses TRBV9 with TRBJ2-2; no definite D call. Germline CDR1 SGDLS, CDR2 YYNGEE. This CDR3 comprises 13 residues. V was pared by 0 bases and J by 5 bases, with 5 bases between. The CDR3 is CASSVVGTGELFF. As DNA, the CDR3 is TGTGCCAGCAGCGTAGTCGGGACCGGGGAGCTGTTTTTT.

The chain recombines TRBV2 with TRBJ1-5; a possible D gene is TRBD1 (6 bases). Trimming pared 5 bases from V and 0 bases from J, leaving 17 bases between. This CDR3 has 17 amino acids. CDR1 and CDR2 from the germline V gene are SNHLY and FYNNEI. CDR3 in amino acids: CASSPPPGTYSNQPQHF. The CDR3 coding sequence is TGTGCCAGCAGTCCTCCTCCCGGGACATATAGCAATCAGCCCCAGCATTTT.

This clone was picked up a small number of times. The rearrangement joins TRBV2 to TRBJ1-5; a weak D match, TRBD1 (6 bases). Germline V CDR1 and CDR2: SNHLY, FYNNEI. The CDR3 consists of 14 residues. The germline V and J ends were trimmed by 6 bases and 6 bases, with 15 bases remaining between them. CDR3 nucleotide sequence: TGTGCCAGCAGCCCAGGGGTGGGATCTCAGCCCCAGCATTTT. This gives the protein CASSPGVGSQPQHF.

Only a few counts were recorded for this clone. This chain connects TRBV5-1 to TRBJ2-5; tentative D call: TRBD1 (6 bases). CDR1 and CDR2 from the germline V gene are SGHRS and YFSETQ. The length of the CDR3 is 15 residues. The V gene lost 3 bases and the J gene lost 5 bases, with 17 bases spanning the gap. Here the CDR3 reads CASSSLLGAGETQYF. CDR3 DNA: TGCGCCAGCAGCTCCTTATTGGGGGCAGGCGAGACCCAGTACTTC.

This chain joins TRBV6-5 and TRBJ2-7; tentative D call: TRBD1 (6 bases). The V end lost 5 bases, the J end lost 9 bases, and 20 bases lay between the germline ends. CDR3 length equals 14 residues. CDR1 and CDR2 (germline): MNHEY, SVGAGI. CDR3 region: CASSPPGHPYRQYF. The CDR3 DNA sequence: TGTGCCAGCAGTCCGCCGGGACACCCATATAGGCAGTACTTC.

On this clone itself: Mismatch with germline at one junction end may stem from a read error. This same CDR3 is encoded by further DNA sequences in the sample. The CDR3 spells CASSYSRRMNTEAFF. For the CDR3, the DNA is TGTGCCAGCAGTTACTCGAGACGGATGAACACTGAAGCTTTTTTT. The chain links TRBV6-5 to TRBJ1-1; D is uncertain. The V gene's germline CDR1 is MNHEY and CDR2 SVGAGI. The CDR3 extends over 15 amino acids.

This clone was detected a few times. J is TRBJ2-3 and V is TRBV2; perhaps D is TRBD1 or TRBD2 (6 bases each). The V end lost 8 bases, the J end lost 2 bases, and 17 bases lay between the germline ends. The CDR3 extends over 15 amino acids. CDR1 is SNHLY and CDR2 is FYNNEI in the germline V gene. CDR3 DNA sequence: TGTGCCAGCGGTCCCGTGGGGGGCCCCACAGATACGCAGTATTTT. It specifies CASGPVGGPTDTQYF.

Concerning this clone: Different DNA sequences within this sample yield the same CDR3. This chain uses TRBV10-1 with TRBJ2-1, with 16 positions matching TRBD2. V lost 5 bases and J lost 4; bases outside the gene matches: 14. The CDR3 spans 20 residues. In germline, CDR1 is WNHNN, CDR2 SYGVQD (reference sequence). CDR3 coding DNA: TGCGCCAGCAGTCTGGGGACTAGCGGGAGGGCCGGCGGTGTATACAATGAGCAGTTCTTC. Residues: CASSLGTSGRAGGVYNEQFF.

This clone was picked up a small number of times. The CDR3 DNA reads TGTGCCAGCGCGGTAACTAGCGGGATTGGTTCCCAGTACTTC. Residues: CASAVTSGIGSQYF. V is TRBV2 and J is TRBJ2-5, with TRBD2 matching 10 bases. Trimming removed 8 bases from V and 9 bases from J; junction bases left unmatched: 12. The CDR3 sequence is 14 residues long. Germline V gene sequence: CDR1 SNHLY, CDR2 FYNNEI.

This clone was seen a few times. The chain joins TRBV5-1 to TRBJ2-7; D gene uncertain. This CDR3 has 16 amino acids. Germline V CDR1 and CDR2: SGHRS, YFSETQ. V was cut by 0 bases and J by 2 bases, with 15 bases left in between. CDR3 in amino acids: CASSLGQRIPPYEQYF. The CDR3 DNA reads as TGCGCCAGCAGCTTGGGCCAGCGCATCCCGCCCTACGAGCAGTACTTC.

This clone was seen only a few times. This chain connects TRBV27 to TRBJ2-5; 9 nucleotides agree with TRBD1. J lost 5 bases, V lost 5 bases, and 6 bases had no gene match. Germline CDR1 reads MNHEY; CDR2 reads SMNVEV (reference sequence). The CDR3 totals 14 residues. For the CDR3, the DNA is TGTGCCAGCAGTCCACAGGGGGCCGGGGAGACCCAGTACTTC. This gives the protein CASSPQGAGETQYF.

The rearrangement links TRBV28 to TRBJ2-7, with 8 nucleotides matching TRBD1. CDR1 is MDHEN and CDR2 is SYDVKM in the germline V gene. With V trimmed by 5 bases and J by 0 bases, 9 bases remained unmatched. The CDR3 totals 16 residues. The CDR3 spells CASSPGDRGLSYEQYF. The CDR3 coding sequence is TGTGCCAGCAGTCCAGGAGACAGGGGACTCTCCTACGAGCAGTACTTC.

J is TRBJ2-5 and V is TRBV28; 11 bases align to TRBD2. With V trimmed by 5 bases and J by 0 bases, 8 bases remained unmatched. CDR1 is MDHEN, CDR2 SYDVKM, per germline. The length of the CDR3 is 17 residues. CDR3 in amino acids: CASSPLSGRAYQETQYF. In DNA form, the CDR3 reads TGTGCCAGCAGTCCCCTTAGCGGGAGGGCTTACCAAGAGACCCAGTACTTC.

This clone was seen more than once but under ten times. This chain uses TRBV5-4 with TRBJ2-7; D possibly corresponds to TRBD1 (6 bases). The CDR3 has 14 residues. Germline loops: CDR1 SGHNT, CDR2 YYREEE (reference sequence). Between the trimmed V and J ends, which lost 5 bases and 5 bases, there was a span of 17 bases. CDR3 DNA sequence: TGTGCCAGCAGTTATGACAGGATACTTGACGAGCAGTACTTC. As protein: CASSYDRILDEQYF.

V is TRBV27 and J is TRBJ2-3; 11 positions agree with TRBD2. The V gene's germline CDR1 is MNHEY and CDR2 SMNVEV (reference sequence). CDR3 size: 17 residues. V was pared by 6 bases and J by 7 bases, with 15 bases of the junction left unmatched. For the CDR3, the DNA is TGTGCCAGCAGGCCTCTTAGCGGGAGGGCCAGTCGAAATACGCAGTATTTT. Translating it yields CASRPLSGRASRNTQYF.

The rearrangement joins TRBV2 to TRBJ2-7; tentatively, D is TRBD1 (6 bases). The CDR3 is 13 residues long. CDR1 SNHLY and CDR2 FYNNEI come from the germline V gene. V was pared by 8 bases and J by 4 bases, with 15 bases between. The CDR3 protein is CASVRGISYEQYF. DNA of the CDR3: TGTGCCAGCGTAAGGGGGATAAGTTACGAGCAGTACTTC.

There are a few counts of this clone. Other nucleotide sequences in the sample specify the same CDR3. The V gene is TRBV6-1, the J gene TRBJ2-7, with D possibly TRBD2 on 5 matching bases. The CDR3 is 15 residues long. Trimming cost V 2 bases and J 4 bases, with 15 bases left between them. The germline gives CDR1 MNHNS, CDR2 SASEGT. The CDR3 spells CASSERGREPYEQYF. The CDR3 DNA is TGTGCCAGCAGTGAACGTGGGAGAGAACCATACGAGCAGTACTTC.

This clone was seen a few times. The rearrangement links TRBV5-1 to TRBJ2-5; TRBD1 or TRBD2 may be the D gene (6 bases each). The CDR3 is made up of 13 amino acids. V shed 7 bases and J shed 4 bases, with 14 bases lying between them. Germline assignment: CDR1 SGHRS and CDR2 YFSETQ. CDR3 nucleotides: TGCGCCAGCTCGAGAGGGGGAGGAGAGACCCAGTACTTC. It codes for CASSRGGGETQYF. Based on the CDR3 plus reference TRBV5-1 and TRBJ2-5, the full variable domain is KAGVTQTPRYLIKTRGQQVTLSCSPISGHRSVSWYQQTPGQGLQFLFEYFSETQRNKGNFPGRFSGRQFSNSRSEMNVSTLELGDSALYLCASSRGGGETQYFGPGTRLLVL.

This chain links TRBV4-1 with TRBJ2-1; D remains unclear. The CDR3 consists of 16 residues. Germline CDR1 reads MGHRA; CDR2 reads YSYEKL. The V and J ends lost 1 base and 0 bases respectively, with 10 bases between them. DNA for the CDR3: TGCGCCAGCAGCCAAGGTGGGTACTACTCCTACAATGAGCAGTTCTTC. Translation gives CASSQGGYYSYNEQFF.